The rows below give T cell receptor beta chains drawn from one sample of a study of blood T cell repertoires in COVID-19. The table came from immunoSEQ multiplex PCR; TCRdb's copy has only in-frame clones and leaves some out. The sample has over 200,000 clones, roughly 87% seen once. Sequencing was done on a sample of peripheral blood. Receptors were obtained from a man in his forties with active or convalescent COVID-19. CDR3s include the opening cysteine and the closing phenylalanine or tryptophan. The D gene is left open where the match is weak. Expanded clones are given a class, and other clones once, few, many or no size at all.

.	TRBV28	TRBD1	TRBJ1-3	TGTGCCAGCAGCACCGGGACAGGGGTCGTCGGGACTGGAAACACCATATATTTT	CASSTGTGVVGTGNTIYF
.	TRBV29-1	TRBD1	TRBJ1-2	TGCAGCGTTGGACAGGGTCATGGCTACACCTTC	CSVGQGHGYTF
.	TRBV4-2	TRBD1	TRBJ1-1	TGTGCCAGCAGCCTACATACTGACAGGGGGCGTGAAGCTTTCTTT	CASSLHTDRGREAFF
many	TRBV5-4	TRBD1	TRBJ2-2	TGTGCCAGCAGCCTTGGGACAGTCGCGAACACCGGGGAGCTGTTTTTT	CASSLGTVANTGELFF
.	TRBV11-3	TRBD2	TRBJ2-3	TGTGCCAGCAGCTTAGATCAGTCTAGCGGGAGGGCCATGGGAGATACGCAGTATTTT	CASSLDQSSGRAMGDTQYF
.	TRBV28	.	TRBJ1-2	TGTGCCAGCAGTTCCCTCGGGGGTACTTATGGCTACACCTTC	CASSSLGGTYGYTF
.	TRBV4-1	.	TRBJ2-4	TGCGCCAGCAGCCCCACACCGGGGACCAAAAACATTCAGTACTTC	CASSPTPGTKNIQYF
.	TRBV7-6	TRBD1	TRBJ1-3	TGTGCCAGCAGCGACCCGGGGACAGACTCTGGAAACACCATATATTTT	CASSDPGTDSGNTIYF
.	TRBV11-2	.	TRBJ1-6	TGTGCCACTTTATCCCTAGCTTATAATTCACCCCTCCACTTT	CATLSLAYNSPLHF
once	TRBV5-1	.	TRBJ2-7	TGCGCCAGCAGCTTGGCCGATGCAGTAAGCTCCTACGAGCAGTACTTC	CASSLADAVSSYEQYF
.	TRBV30	TRBD1	TRBJ2-3	TGTGCCTGGAGTGACGGGACAGGCACAGATACGCAGTATTTT	CAWSDGTGTDTQYF